This entry lists 29 T cell receptor beta chains sequenced from one sample in a study of post-analysis software for immune sequencing data (dated by TCRdb to 2015 to 2017). Paper-wide results and their limitations: A handful of TRBV segments, including TRBV5-6, TRBV5-1 and TRBV20-1, were significantly more frequent in patients than controls.

Which antigens these TCRs recognize remains unknown. Libraries were constructed by PCR. The run used an Illumina HiSeq 2500. Unique molecular identifiers were incorporated into TCR beta cDNA libraries to reduce PCR and sequencing biases. Using fastp at Q25 and MiXCR, TCRdb reprocessed the public reads and kept productive beta chains. Rows are unified per CDR3 protein, each entry keeping the most common DNA and genes. The sample table records 350,000 to 450,000 distinct CDR3 sequences; 30% to 45% of these occur just once. 13% of the sample goes to the ten largest clones. The specimen was blood. The receptors come from a girl between 5 and 17 years old with multiple sclerosis.

The chain is built from TRBV5-6 and TRBJ2-7, with 8 nucleotides matching TRBD1. Trimming took 0 bases from V and 8 from J; bases not matched to a gene: 4. Germline-derived CDR1 and CDR2 are SGHDT and YYEEEE. This CDR3 spans 13 amino acids. The CDR3 DNA follows: TGTGCCAGCAGCTTGGGTCGGACAGGGAAGCAGTACTTC. Translating it yields CASSLGRTGKQYF.

V usage is TRBV12-3 or TRBV12-4 and J usage is TRBJ1-4; D is unclear. The V and J ends lost 6 bases and 5 bases respectively, with 13 bases between them. This CDR3 has 14 residues. The CDR3 nucleotides read TGTGCCAGCAGCCCCGGACGGCGGAATGAAAAACTGTTTTTT. Translation gives CASSPGRRNEKLFF.

The chain is built from TRBV12-3 or TRBV12-4 and TRBJ1-3; D not resolved. This CDR3 has 14 amino acids. The V end was cut by 2 bases, the J end by 0 bases, with 5 bases between. CDR3 in DNA: TGTGCCAGCAGTTTACAGCACTCTGGAAACACCATATATTTT. Translated, it gives CASSLQHSGNTIYF.

The V and J genes are TRBV7-6 and TRBJ1-5; 7 nucleotides align to TRBD1. CDR1 and CDR2 (germline): SGHVS, FNYEAQ. Trimming took 1 base from V and 4 from J; bases not matched to a gene: 4. The CDR3 has 15 residues. The CDR3 DNA reads as TGTGCCAGCAGCTTAGTGGCAGGGGGGAATCAGCCCCAGCATTTT. It encodes CASSLVAGGNQPQHF.

The sample holds a few counts of this clonotype. The chain carries TRBV7-8 and TRBJ2-1, with 9 positions matching TRBD1. Per germline, CDR1 SGHVS and CDR2 FQNEAQ. J was trimmed by 7 bases and V by 1 base; bases with no gene match: 8. CDR3 length: 16 residues. CDR3 nucleotides: TGTGCCAGCAGCTTAGGGGAGGGACAGGGTAGAAATGAGCAGTTCTTC. It translates to CASSLGEGQGRNEQFF. Full variable domain (outside the CDR3, taken from reference TRBV7-8 and TRBJ2-1): GAGVSQSPRYKVAKRGQDVALRCDPISGHVSLFWYQQALGQGPEFLTYFQNEAQLDKSGLPSDRFFAERPEGSVSTLKIQRTQQEDSAVYLCASSLGEGQGRNEQFFGPGTRLTVL.

In this sample, this clonotype turned up once. The chain combines TRBV4-1 with TRBJ2-3; D uncertain. Per germline, CDR1 MGHRA and CDR2 YSYEKL. CDR3 length: 17 residues. Trimming shortened V by 3 bases and J by 2 bases, and 18 bases separated the two germline ends. CDR3 region: CASSHALRKGYTDTQYF. Here the CDR3 DNA reads TGCGCCAGCAGCCACGCATTGAGAAAGGGTTACACAGATACGCAGTATTTT.

The chain carries TRBV7-2 and TRBJ2-5; 7 bases fit TRBD2. CDR3 length equals 12 residues. The V gene's germline CDR1 is SGHTA and CDR2 FQGNSA. V trimming: 5 bases; J trimming: 5 bases; junction bases outside the gene matches: 2. The CDR3 reads CASSRAGETQYF. In DNA form, the CDR3 reads TGTGCCAGCAGCCGAGCGGGGGAGACCCAGTACTTC.

The rearrangement uses TRBV4-3 and TRBJ2-5, with D perhaps matching TRBD2 (5 bases). Germline loops: CDR1 LGHNA, CDR2 YSLEER. There are 14 residues in the CDR3. Between the trimmed V and J ends, which lost 0 bases and 5 bases, there was a span of 10 bases. The CDR3 here is CASSQDEGWETQYF. CDR3 in DNA: TGCGCCAGCAGCCAAGATGAGGGATGGGAGACCCAGTACTTC.

V is TRBV4-1 and J is TRBJ2-3; 8 nucleotides agree with TRBD2. The CDR3 sequence is 16 residues long. Germline trimming cut 4 bases from V and 2 bases from J; bases unmatched to any gene: 8. The germline V gene encodes CDR1 MGHRA and CDR2 YSYEKL. The CDR3 DNA reads TGCGCCAGCAGCCTCCGCGATAGCGGGGTCACAGATACGCAGTATTTT. This codes for CASSLRDSGVTDTQYF.

A word on this clonotype: One end of the junction is discordant with germline, which a read error may explain. The chain couples TRBV5-1 to TRBJ1-1, with unresolved D. Germline lookup yields CDR1 SGHRS and CDR2 YFSETQ. This CDR3 is built from 14 residues. The DNA for the CDR3 is TGCGCCAGTAGCTTGGTCTCAGGCGGGCCTGAAGCTTTCTTT. Residues: CASSLVSGGPEAFF.

The V and J genes are TRBV20-1 and TRBJ1-2; D not resolved. Trimming removed 2 bases at V and 6 bases at J, with 7 bases between. The CDR3 loop spans 11 amino acids. The germline CDR1 and CDR2 sequences are DFQATT and SNEGSKA (reference sequence). The CDR3 coding sequence is TGCAGTGCTAGACAGGTGGATGGCTACACCTTC. As protein: CSARQVDGYTF.

This clonotype was detected only once. At one boundary the junction diverges from the germline segment, which might be a read error. The chain recombines TRBV9 with TRBJ2-3; 7 bases line up with TRBD1. Germline CDR1 and CDR2: SGDLS and YYNGEE. The CDR3 covers 15 residues. The CDR3 here is CVSSVRTGSTDTQYF. CDR3 nucleotides: TGTGTCAGCAGCGTTCGGACAGGAAGTACAGATACGCAGTATTTT.

This clonotype occurred a few times. V usage is TRBV5-1 and J usage is TRBJ2-7, with D possibly TRBD1 on 5 matching bases. Germline V gene data show CDR1 as SGHRS and CDR2 as YFSETQ. There are 15 residues in the CDR3. Trimming left V 0 bases short and J 0 bases short, with 10 bases between. DNA for the CDR3: TGCGCCAGCAGCTTGGTACTGGACAACTCCTACGAGCAGTACTTC. It codes for CASSLVLDNSYEQYF.

The chain links TRBV5-8 to TRBJ2-7; the D gene could be TRBD1 or TRBD2 (6 bases each). Trimming took off 2 bases at V and 5 bases at J, with 14 bases between the two ends. The germline CDR1 and CDR2 sequences are SGHTS and YDEGEE. The CDR3 runs to 14 residues. CDR3 DNA: TGTGCCAGCAGCTTCTACCGGGGGCCCCACGAGCAGTACTTC. It specifies CASSFYRGPHEQYF.

This clonotype was seen a handful of times. The V and J genes are TRBV10-3 and TRBJ2-3, with 10 positions matching TRBD1. The CDR3 consists of 14 residues. V gave up 7 bases and J gave up 5 bases; unmatched junction bases: 6. Per the germline V gene, CDR1 is ENHRY and CDR2 is SYGVKD. CDR3 in amino acids: CAINQGQGEDTQYF. CDR3 nucleotides: TGTGCCATCAACCAAGGACAGGGGGAAGATACGCAGTATTTT.

This clonotype was seen many times. V usage is TRBV12-5 and J usage is TRBJ2-7, with D possibly being TRBD1 or TRBD2 (6 bases each). The germline gives CDR1 LGHNT, CDR2 FRNRAP. The CDR3 sequence is 14 residues long. V was pared by 1 base and J by 5 bases, with 12 bases between. The CDR3 reads CASGLGGTINEQYF. DNA of the CDR3: TGTGCTAGTGGTTTGGGCGGGACAATCAACGAGCAGTACTTC. Full variable domain (missing parts from reference TRBV12-5 and TRBJ2-7): DARVTQTPRHKVTEMGQEVTMRCQPILGHNTVFWYRQTMMQGLELLAYFRNRAPLDDSGMPKDRFSAEMPDATLATLKIQPSEPRDSAVYFCASGLGGTINEQYFGPGTRLTVT.

This clonotype was picked up a small number of times. The V and J genes are TRBV9 and TRBJ1-6; tentatively, D is TRBD1 (6 bases). The V end lost 1 base, the J end lost 5 bases, and 7 bases lay between the germline ends. The CDR3 covers 14 residues. Germline V lookup: CDR1 SGDLS, CDR2 YYNGEE. The DNA of the CDR3 is TGTGCCAGCAGCGTACAGGGGAATAATTCACCCCTCCACTTT. Encoded protein: CASSVQGNNSPLHF.

This clonotype was counted only a few times. The CDR3 DNA reads as TGCGCCAGCAGCCTCGGACTAGCGGGGGGTGACGAGCAGTACTTC. It encodes CASSLGLAGGDEQYF. The chain uses TRBV5-1 and TRBJ2-7; TRBD2 aligns across 14 bases. CDR3 length: 15 residues. The germline V gene encodes CDR1 SGHRS and CDR2 YFSETQ. V was clipped by 4 bases and J by 5 bases; unmatched bases: 5.

V and J are TRBV9 and TRBJ2-2; D gene unclear. Trimming removed 2 bases at V and 0 bases at J, with 11 bases between. Per germline, CDR1 SGDLS and CDR2 YYNGEE. The CDR3 loop spans 16 amino acids. DNA for the CDR3: TGTGCCAGCAGCGTGTTGTCAGCCGCGAACACCGGGGAGCTGTTTTTT. Its protein is CASSVLSAANTGELFF.

The chain links TRBV6-5 to TRBJ1-5, with 7 bases matching TRBD1. This CDR3 is 15 amino acids long. Trimming cost V 5 bases and J 5 bases; bases outside gene matches: 9. Germline lookup yields CDR1 MNHEY and CDR2 SVGAGI. The DNA for the CDR3 is TGTGCCAGCAGTCTCGGACAGGCTCGCGATCAGCCCCAGCATTTT. Protein: CASSLGQARDQPQHF.

The chain is built from TRBV3-1 and TRBJ2-7; D gene ambiguous. The germline CDR1 and CDR2 sequences are LGHDT and YNNKEL (reference sequence). The CDR3 is made up of 13 amino acids. V was shortened by 0 bases and J by 3 bases, with 6 bases between the two germline ends. CDR3 nucleotides: TGTGCCAGCAGCCAAGAAAGGGACTACGAGCAGTACTTC. Its protein product is CASSQERDYEQYF.

The rearrangement uses TRBV24-1 and TRBJ2-4; 7 bases fit TRBD1. The CDR3 sequence is 16 residues long. From germline, CDR1 is KGHDR and CDR2 SFDVKD. The V and J ends lost 4 bases and 2 bases, in that order; junction bases with no gene match: 7. CDR3 nucleotides: TGTGCCACCAGTGAAAGGGACAGAGCACCCAAAAACATTCAGTACTTC. This codes for CATSERDRAPKNIQYF.

In the case of this clonotype: Because the CDR3's place on the DNA is in doubt, the DNA is left out and the CDR3 is given as listed by TCRdb. The CDR3 protein is CASSFGVGNQPRHF. This chain links TRBV7-9 with TRBJ1-5. Including both end residues, the CDR3 is 14 amino acids long. Germline V gene sequence: CDR1 SEHNR, CDR2 FQNEAQ (reference sequence).

The chain is built from TRBV3-1 and TRBJ1-1, with D perhaps TRBD1 (6 bases). Trimming shortened V by 1 base and J by 3 bases, and 9 bases separated the two germline ends. The germline CDR1 and CDR2 sequences are LGHDT and YNNKEL (reference sequence). The CDR3 extends over 14 amino acids. The CDR3 here is CASSQVGADTEAFF. The DNA for the CDR3 is TGTGCCAGCAGCCAAGTGGGGGCCGACACTGAAGCTTTCTTT.

The table lists this clonotype with a few counts. The chain carries TRBV6-6 and TRBJ2-5; TRBD2 matches at 15 bases. V lost 8 bases to trimming and J lost 7 bases; unmatched junction nucleotides: 11. Germline V lookup: CDR1 MNHNY, CDR2 SVGAGI (reference sequence). This CDR3 has 16 amino acids. The CDR3 region has the DNA TGTGCCAGCTCGCCGGGACTAGCGGGGGGCCAGGGGACCCAGTACTTC. This codes for CASSPGLAGGQGTQYF.

The sample holds a few counts of this clonotype. The chain is built from TRBV7-8 and TRBJ2-2, with D perhaps TRBD1 or TRBD2 (7 bases each). The CDR3 totals 16 residues. Germline V gene data show CDR1 as SGHVS and CDR2 as FQNEAQ. Trimming took off 3 bases at V and 6 bases at J, with 17 bases between the two ends. The CDR3, as DNA: TGTGCCAGCAGCTTCTACGACAGGGCGGGGGCCGGGGAGCTGTTTTTT. Protein product: CASSFYDRAGAGELFF.

Turning to this clonotype: This may be a read error: a much more frequent sequence differs by one nucleotide. This chain uses TRBV29-1 with TRBJ2-7; D may be TRBD1 (6 bases). CDR3 size: 17 residues. Germline lookup yields CDR1 SQVTM and CDR2 ANQGSEA. V gave up 0 bases and J gave up 10 bases, with 28 bases separating them. CDR3 nucleotides: TGCAGCGTTGAAGAGTCAGGGGCCCTCGAACGGCCAGCGGCCCAGTACTTC. The encoded protein is CSVEESGALERPAAQYF.

CDR3 in DNA: TGCAGTGCTACAGGGACTAGCGGGAGGGGGGTACGAGAGACCCAGTACTTC. It encodes CSATGTSGRGVRETQYF. The chain has TRBV20-1 and TRBJ2-5, with TRBD2 matching 16 bases. The junction had 9 bases not matched to a gene; V was cut back by 4 bases and J by 4 bases. The CDR3 extends over 17 amino acids. Germline lookup yields CDR1 DFQATT and CDR2 SNEGSKA (reference sequence).

The chain links TRBV12-3 or TRBV12-4 to TRBJ2-1; D uncertain. V lost 2 bases, J lost 7 bases, and 12 bases lay in between. The CDR3 sequence is 14 residues long. CDR3 DNA sequence: TGTGCCAGCAGTTTAACGCAAGGTCGGAATGAGCAGTTCTTC. This gives the protein CASSLTQGRNEQFF.